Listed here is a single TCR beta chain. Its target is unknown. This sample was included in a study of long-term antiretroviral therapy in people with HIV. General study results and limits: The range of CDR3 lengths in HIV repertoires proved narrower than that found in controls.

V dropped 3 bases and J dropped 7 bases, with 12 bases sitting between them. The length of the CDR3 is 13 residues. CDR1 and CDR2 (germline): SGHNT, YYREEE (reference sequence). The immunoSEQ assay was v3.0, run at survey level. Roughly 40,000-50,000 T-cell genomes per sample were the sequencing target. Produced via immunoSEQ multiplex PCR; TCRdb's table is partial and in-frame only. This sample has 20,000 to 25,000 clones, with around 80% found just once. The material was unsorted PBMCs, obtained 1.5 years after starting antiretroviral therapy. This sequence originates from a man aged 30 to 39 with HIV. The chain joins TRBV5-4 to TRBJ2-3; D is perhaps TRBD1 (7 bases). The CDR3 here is CASSWTGGNTQYF. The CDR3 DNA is TGTGCCAGCAGCTGGACAGGAGGGAATACGCAGTATTTT. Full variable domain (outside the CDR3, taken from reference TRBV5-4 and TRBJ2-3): ETGVTQSPTHLIKTRGQQVTLRCSSQSGHNTVSWYQQALGQGPQFIFQYYREEENGRGNFPPRFSGLQFPNYSSELNVNALELDDSALYLCASSWTGGNTQYFGPGTRLTVL.